This is a list of T cell receptor beta chains from one sample in a study of blood T cell repertoires in COVID-19. Clones were read by immunoSEQ multiplex PCR, and TCRdb kept only the in-frame ones, dropping some. The sample contains 150,000 to 200,000 clones, approximately 86% of which appear only once. The sequenced material came from peripheral blood. The receptors originated from a man in his 60s with acute or convalescent COVID-19. The CDR3 runs from the conserved cysteine through the conserved F or W. Each record gives: clone size, J gene, D gene, V gene, CDR3 protein, CDR3 DNA. A D gene is named only where the DNA matches it firmly. Size tells how often a clone was seen (once, few, many) or the class of an expanded clone, and some rows leave it out.

>-|TRBJ1-1|-|TRBV18
CASSPRQLTNTEAFF
TGTGCCAGCTCACCCCGACAGCTAACGAACACTGAAGCTTTCTTT
>-|TRBJ2-7|-|TRBV28
CASSHGGKYEQYF
TGTGCCAGCAGCCACGGAGGGAAATACGAGCAGTACTTC
>-|TRBJ1-5|-|TRBV15
CATSSRQPDQPQHF
TGTGCCACCAGCAGCCGACAGCCAGATCAGCCCCAGCATTTT
>-|TRBJ2-7|TRBD1|TRBV13
CASSLGRTGSKEQYF
TGTGCCAGCAGCTTGGGGAGGACAGGGAGTAAAGAGCAGTACTTC
>-|TRBJ1-2|TRBD1|TRBV10-3
CAIGGQGGYTF
TGTGCCATCGGGGGACAGGGCGGCTACACCTTC
>-|TRBJ2-3|-|TRBV27
CASSLDPQLTTSTDTQYF
TGTGCCAGCAGTTTAGATCCGCAGTTAACGACTAGCACAGATACGCAGTATTTT
>-|TRBJ2-5|TRBD2|TRBV6-6
CASSYGAGGETQYF
TGTGCCAGCAGTTACGGGGCGGGAGGTGAGACCCAGTACTTC
>-|TRBJ2-1|TRBD1|TRBV5-1
CASSLRAGQGPNEQFF
TGCGCCAGCAGCTTGAGGGCGGGACAGGGACCCAATGAGCAGTTCTTC
>-|TRBJ1-1|TRBD1|TRBV4-1
CASSTRDRGEAFF
TGCGCCAGCAGCACCCGGGACAGGGGGGAAGCTTTCTTT
>-|TRBJ2-7|TRBD2|TRBV18
CASSPGFPSRDYLSYEQYF
TGTGCCAGCTCACCCGGGTTCCCGAGTAGGGACTACCTTTCATACGAGCAGTACTTC
>-|TRBJ2-6|-|TRBV2
CASSAFYISSGANVLTF
TGTGCCAGCAGCGCCTTTTACATCAGCTCTGGGGCCAACGTCCTGACTTTC
>-|TRBJ2-2|TRBD1|TRBV24-1
CATSDTDRQGAGGELFF
TGTGCCACCAGTGACACCGACCGACAGGGGGCGGGCGGGGAGCTGTTTTTT
>few|TRBJ2-1|TRBD2|TRBV5-8
CASSLGSGRYNEQFF
TGTGCCAGCAGCTTGGGCAGCGGGAGATACAATGAGCAGTTCTTC
>-|TRBJ2-2|TRBD2|TRBV15
CATSRGGRGTGELFF
TGTGCCACCAGCAGAGGCGGGAGAGGCACCGGGGAGCTGTTTTTT
>once|TRBJ2-1|TRBD2|TRBV5-4
CASSAVVTSGAINEQFF
TGTGCCAGCAGCGCGGTCGTTACTAGCGGGGCTATCAATGAGCAGTTCTTC
>few|TRBJ1-2|-|TRBV28
CASRETANYGYTF
TGTGCCAGCAGAGAGACAGCAAACTATGGCTACACCTTC
>-|TRBJ1-2|TRBD1|TRBV7-8
CASSIRDSDYGYTF
TGTGCCAGCAGCATCCGGGACAGCGACTATGGCTACACCTTC
>-|TRBJ2-3|TRBD2|TRBV7-6
CASSLGGGRVLPDTQYF
TGTGCCAGCAGCTTAGGGGGCGGGAGGGTTCTCCCAGATACGCAGTATTTT
>-|TRBJ2-5|-|TRBV28
CASSLQETQYF
TGTGCCAGCAGCCTCCAAGAGACCCAGTACTTC
>once|TRBJ1-1|TRBD1|TRBV27
CASSRDRGWTEAFF
TGTGCCAGCAGCAGGGACAGGGGGTGGACTGAAGCTTTCTTT
>-|TRBJ1-6|-|TRBV5-1
CASRNRLSSYNSPLHF
TGCGCCAGCCGGAACAGGCTAAGCTCCTATAATTCACCCCTCCACTTT
>-|TRBJ1-5|TRBD1|TRBV6-6
CASSYDRVRDQPQHF
TGTGCCAGCAGTTACGACAGGGTGAGGGATCAGCCCCAGCATTTT
>-|TRBJ1-1|-|TRBV24-1
CATSGAGVVSEAFF
TGTGCCACCAGTGGGGCAGGGGTAGTCTCTGAAGCTTTCTTT
>-|TRBJ1-1|-|TRBV4-1
CASSQDLYYTEAFF
TGCGCCAGCAGCCAAGATTTATATTACACTGAAGCTTTCTTT
>few|TRBJ1-5|-|TRBV10-2
CATQTTRTNFQHF
TGCGCCACCCAAACCACCAGGACAAACTTCCAGCATTTT
>few|TRBJ2-1|TRBD1|TRBV5-1
CASSRAGTGKYNEQFF
TGCGCCAGCAGCCGTGCCGGGACAGGAAAGTACAATGAGCAGTTCTTC
>few|TRBJ2-7|-|TRBV5-1
CASNVDGQPYEQYF
TGCGCCAGCAACGTGGACGGACAGCCCTACGAGCAGTACTTC
>-|TRBJ1-3|-|TRBV28
CASSSPTGSSGNTIYF
TGTGCCAGCAGTTCTCCTACAGGGAGCTCTGGAAACACCATATATTTT
>-|TRBJ1-1|-|TRBV24-1
CATSDFGHEAFF
TGTGCCACCAGTGACTTCGGACACGAAGCTTTCTTT
>-|TRBJ2-7|-|TRBV11-3
CASSLDRKGVFEQYF
TGTGCCAGCAGCTTAGATCGGAAAGGGGTGTTCGAGCAGTACTTC
>-|TRBJ2-1|TRBD2|TRBV11-2
CASSMGLAGPYNEQFF
TGTGCCAGCAGCATGGGGCTAGCGGGGCCCTACAATGAGCAGTTCTTC
>once|TRBJ1-2|TRBD1|TRBV19
CASSRGQGLNYGYTF
TGTGCCAGTAGCAGAGGACAGGGACTCAACTATGGCTACACCTTC
>-|TRBJ2-5|-|TRBV2
CASDPAADQYF
TGTGCCAGCGACCCTGCTGCGGACCAGTACTTC
>once|TRBJ2-3|-|TRBV9
CASSVVSTADTQYF
TGTGCCAGCAGCGTAGTTAGTACGGCAGATACGCAGTATTTT
>-|TRBJ2-1|TRBD2|TRBV11-2
CASSFTSGGGGDEQFF
TGTGCCAGCAGCTTTACTAGCGGCGGAGGCGGCGATGAGCAGTTCTTC
>-|TRBJ2-5|TRBD2|TRBV4-1
CASSPRGGNKETQYF
TGCGCCAGCAGCCCCCGGGGGGGAAACAAAGAGACCCAGTACTTC
>once|TRBJ2-1|-|TRBV19
CASSTRLYNEQFF
TGTGCCAGTAGTACTCGACTTTACAATGAGCAGTTCTTC
>few|TRBJ2-7|-|TRBV15
CATSRGGLQGFKYF
TGTGCCACCAGCAGAGGAGGGTTACAGGGTTTCAAGTACTTC
>-|TRBJ1-1|TRBD1|TRBV5-4
CASSQQGATEAFF
TGTGCCAGCAGCCAACAGGGGGCCACTGAAGCTTTCTTT
>once|TRBJ2-1|-|TRBV24-1
CATSASAIPGKLLHNEQFF
TGTGCCACCAGTGCTTCGGCGATTCCGGGGAAGCTTTTACACAATGAGCAGTTCTTC
>-|TRBJ1-1|-|TRBV28
CATSGFTTNTEAFF
TGTGCCACCTCGGGGTTTACTACAAACACTGAAGCTTTCTTT